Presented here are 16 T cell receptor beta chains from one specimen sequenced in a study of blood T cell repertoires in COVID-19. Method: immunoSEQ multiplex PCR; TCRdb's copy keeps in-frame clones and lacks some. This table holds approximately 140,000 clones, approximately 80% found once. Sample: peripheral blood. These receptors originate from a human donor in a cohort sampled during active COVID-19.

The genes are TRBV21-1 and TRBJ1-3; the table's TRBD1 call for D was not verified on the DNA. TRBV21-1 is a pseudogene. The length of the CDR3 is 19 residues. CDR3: CASNCRTGIYSSSGNTIYF. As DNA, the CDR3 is TGTGCCAGCAACTGTAGGACAGGGATCTACTCGAGCTCTGGAAACACCATATATTTT.

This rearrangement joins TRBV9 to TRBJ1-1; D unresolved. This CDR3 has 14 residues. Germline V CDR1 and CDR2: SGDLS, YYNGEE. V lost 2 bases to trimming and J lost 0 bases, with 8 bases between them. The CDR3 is CASSVRSLNTEAFF. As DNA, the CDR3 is TGTGCCAGCAGCGTTCGCAGTTTGAACACTGAAGCTTTCTTT.

This CDR3 reads CSVQGSGAGGRPEEQFF. The DNA of the CDR3 is TGCAGCGTACAGGGATCTGGAGCGGGAGGGCGCCCTGAAGAGCAGTTCTTC. The chain couples TRBV29-1 to TRBJ2-1; TRBD2 aligns across 10 bases. The CDR3 sequence is 17 residues long. J gave up 10 bases and V 6 bases, and 21 bases lay outside the gene matches. Germline V gene lookup returns CDR1 SQVTM and CDR2 ANQGSEA.

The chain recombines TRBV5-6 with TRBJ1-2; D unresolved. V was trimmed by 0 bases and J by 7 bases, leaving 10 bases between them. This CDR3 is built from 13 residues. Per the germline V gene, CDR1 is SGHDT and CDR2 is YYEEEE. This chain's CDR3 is CASSLDPSGGYTF. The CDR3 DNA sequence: TGTGCCAGCAGCTTGGACCCGTCCGGTGGCTACACCTTC.

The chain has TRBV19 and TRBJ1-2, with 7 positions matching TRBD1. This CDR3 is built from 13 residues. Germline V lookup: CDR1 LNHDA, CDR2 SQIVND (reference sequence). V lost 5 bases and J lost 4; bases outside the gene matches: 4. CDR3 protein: CASSQGGPYGYTF. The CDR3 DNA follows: TGTGCCAGTAGTCAGGGGGGCCCCTATGGCTACACCTTC.

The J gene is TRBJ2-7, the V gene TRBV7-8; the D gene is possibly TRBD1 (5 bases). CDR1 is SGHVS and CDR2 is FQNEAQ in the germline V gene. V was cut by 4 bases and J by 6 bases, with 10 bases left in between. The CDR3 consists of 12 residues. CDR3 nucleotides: TGTGCCAGCAGCTGGATGGGGCCCGAGCAGTACTTC. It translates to CASSWMGPEQYF.

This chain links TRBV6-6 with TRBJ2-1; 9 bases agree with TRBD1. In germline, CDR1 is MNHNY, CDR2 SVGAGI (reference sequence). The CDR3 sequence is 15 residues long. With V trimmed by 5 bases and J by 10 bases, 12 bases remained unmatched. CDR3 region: CASSRSWDRVGEQFF. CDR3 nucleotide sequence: TGTGCCAGCAGTCGATCATGGGACAGGGTTGGAGAGCAGTTCTTC.

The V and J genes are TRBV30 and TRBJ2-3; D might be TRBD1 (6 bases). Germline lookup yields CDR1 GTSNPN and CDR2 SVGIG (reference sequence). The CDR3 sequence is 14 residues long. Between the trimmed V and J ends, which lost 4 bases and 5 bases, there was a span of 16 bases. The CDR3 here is CAWKAGVLGDTQYF. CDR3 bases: TGTGCCTGGAAGGCAGGGGTTCTCGGAGATACGCAGTATTTT.

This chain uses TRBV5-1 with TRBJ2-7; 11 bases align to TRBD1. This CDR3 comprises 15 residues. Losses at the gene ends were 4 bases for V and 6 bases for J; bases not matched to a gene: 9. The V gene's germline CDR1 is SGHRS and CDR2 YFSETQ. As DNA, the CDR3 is TGCGCCAGCAGCCGCCGGGACAGGGGGTTCGTCGAGCAGTACTTC. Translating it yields CASSRRDRGFVEQYF.

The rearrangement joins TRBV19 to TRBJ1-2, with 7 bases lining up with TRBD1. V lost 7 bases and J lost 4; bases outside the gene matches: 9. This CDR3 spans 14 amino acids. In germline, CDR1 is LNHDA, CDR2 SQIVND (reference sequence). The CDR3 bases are TGTGCCAGTAAAATGGGGACAGACTTCTATGGCTACACCTTC. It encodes CASKMGTDFYGYTF.

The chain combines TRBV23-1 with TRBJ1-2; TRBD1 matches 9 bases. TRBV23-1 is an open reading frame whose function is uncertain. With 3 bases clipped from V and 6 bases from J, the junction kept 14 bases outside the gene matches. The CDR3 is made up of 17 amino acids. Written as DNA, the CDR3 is TGCGCCAGCAGTCACGCCGGGACAGGGCTGACTTCGGATGGCTACACCTTC. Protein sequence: CASSHAGTGLTSDGYTF.

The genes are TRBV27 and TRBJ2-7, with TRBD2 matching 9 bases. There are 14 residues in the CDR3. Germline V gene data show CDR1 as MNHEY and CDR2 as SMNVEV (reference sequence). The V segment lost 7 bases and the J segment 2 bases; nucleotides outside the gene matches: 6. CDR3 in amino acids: CASKVAGGAYEQYF. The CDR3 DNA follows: TGTGCCAGCAAGGTCGCGGGAGGGGCCTACGAGCAGTACTTC.

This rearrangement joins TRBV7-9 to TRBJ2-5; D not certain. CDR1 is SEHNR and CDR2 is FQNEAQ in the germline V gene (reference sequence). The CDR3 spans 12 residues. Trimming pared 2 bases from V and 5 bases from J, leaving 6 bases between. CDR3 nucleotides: TGTGCCAGCAGCTTAAACGGGGAGACCCAGTACTTC. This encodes CASSLNGETQYF.

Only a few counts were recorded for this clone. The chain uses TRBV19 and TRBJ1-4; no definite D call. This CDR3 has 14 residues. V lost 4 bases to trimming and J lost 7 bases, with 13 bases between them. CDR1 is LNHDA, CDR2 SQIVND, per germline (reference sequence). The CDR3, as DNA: TGTGCCAGTAGTAGGAGGGAGGGAAGTGAAAAACTGTTTTTT. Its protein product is CASSRREGSEKLFF.

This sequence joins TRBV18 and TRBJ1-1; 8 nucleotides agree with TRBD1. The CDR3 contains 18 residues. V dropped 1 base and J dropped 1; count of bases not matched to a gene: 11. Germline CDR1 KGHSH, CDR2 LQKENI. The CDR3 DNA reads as TGTGCCAGCTCACCACGGACCGGGACAGGACCTAAGAACACTGAAGCTTTCTTT. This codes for CASSPRTGTGPKNTEAFF.

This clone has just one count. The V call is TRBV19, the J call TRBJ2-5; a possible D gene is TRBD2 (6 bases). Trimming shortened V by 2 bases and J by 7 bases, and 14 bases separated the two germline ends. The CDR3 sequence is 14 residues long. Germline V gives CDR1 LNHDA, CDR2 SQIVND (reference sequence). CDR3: CASSIPGDGGTQYF. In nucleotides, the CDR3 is TGTGCCAGTAGTATACCGGGGGATGGAGGGACCCAGTACTTC.